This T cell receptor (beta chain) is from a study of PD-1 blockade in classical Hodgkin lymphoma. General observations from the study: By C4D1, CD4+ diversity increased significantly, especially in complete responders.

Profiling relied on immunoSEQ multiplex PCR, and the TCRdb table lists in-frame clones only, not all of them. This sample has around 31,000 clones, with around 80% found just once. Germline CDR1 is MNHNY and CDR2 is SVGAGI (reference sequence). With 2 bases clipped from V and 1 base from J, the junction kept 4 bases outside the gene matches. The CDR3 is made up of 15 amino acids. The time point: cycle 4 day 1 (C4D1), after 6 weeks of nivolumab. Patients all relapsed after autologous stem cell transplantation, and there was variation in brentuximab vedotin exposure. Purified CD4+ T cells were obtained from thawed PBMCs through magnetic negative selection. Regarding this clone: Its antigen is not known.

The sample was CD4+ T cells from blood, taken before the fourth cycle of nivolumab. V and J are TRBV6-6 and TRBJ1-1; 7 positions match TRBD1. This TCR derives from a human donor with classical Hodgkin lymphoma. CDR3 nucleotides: TGTGCCAGCAGTTACGGCCGGACAGGGAACACTGAAGCTTTCTTT. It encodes CASSYGRTGNTEAFF.